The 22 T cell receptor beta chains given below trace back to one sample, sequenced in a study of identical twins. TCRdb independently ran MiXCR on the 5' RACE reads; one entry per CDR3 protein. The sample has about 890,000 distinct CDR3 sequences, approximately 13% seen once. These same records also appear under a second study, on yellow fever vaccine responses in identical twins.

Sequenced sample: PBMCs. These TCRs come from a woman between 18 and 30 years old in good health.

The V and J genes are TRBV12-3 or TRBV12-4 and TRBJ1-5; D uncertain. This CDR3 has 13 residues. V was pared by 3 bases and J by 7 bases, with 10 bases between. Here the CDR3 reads CASSLEGFQPQHF. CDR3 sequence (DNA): TGTGCCAGCAGTTTGGAGGGTTTCCAGCCCCAGCATTTT.

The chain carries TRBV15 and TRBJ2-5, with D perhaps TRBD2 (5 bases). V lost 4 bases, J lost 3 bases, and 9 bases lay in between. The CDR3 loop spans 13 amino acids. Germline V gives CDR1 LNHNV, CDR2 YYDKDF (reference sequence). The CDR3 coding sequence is TGTGCCACCAGCAACGGGCGGGAAGAGACCCAGTACTTC. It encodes CATSNGREETQYF.

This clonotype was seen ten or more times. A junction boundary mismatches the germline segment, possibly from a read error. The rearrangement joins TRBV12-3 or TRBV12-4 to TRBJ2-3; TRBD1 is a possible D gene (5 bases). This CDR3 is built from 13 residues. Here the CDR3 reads CASSRQSTDTQYF. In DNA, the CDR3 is TGCGCCAGCAGCAGACAGAGCACAGATACGCAGTATTTT.

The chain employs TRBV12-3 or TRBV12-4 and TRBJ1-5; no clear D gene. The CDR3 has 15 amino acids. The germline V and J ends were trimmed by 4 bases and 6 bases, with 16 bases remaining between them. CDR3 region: CASSSAPLLGQPQHF. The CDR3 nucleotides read TGTGCCAGCAGTTCGGCCCCCTTACTTGGTCAGCCCCAGCATTTT.

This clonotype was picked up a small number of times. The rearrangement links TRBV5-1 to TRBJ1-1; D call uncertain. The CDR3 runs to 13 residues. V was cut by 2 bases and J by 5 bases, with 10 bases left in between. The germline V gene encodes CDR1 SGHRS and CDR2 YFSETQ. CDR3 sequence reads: CASSFSSGTEAFF. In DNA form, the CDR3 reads TGCGCCAGCAGCTTTTCCTCGGGGACTGAAGCTTTCTTT. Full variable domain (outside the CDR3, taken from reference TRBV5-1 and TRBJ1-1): KAGVTQTPRYLIKTRGQQVTLSCSPISGHRSVSWYQQTPGQGLQFLFEYFSETQRNKGNFPGRFSGRQFSNSRSEMNVSTLELGDSALYLCASSFSSGTEAFFGQGTRLTVV.

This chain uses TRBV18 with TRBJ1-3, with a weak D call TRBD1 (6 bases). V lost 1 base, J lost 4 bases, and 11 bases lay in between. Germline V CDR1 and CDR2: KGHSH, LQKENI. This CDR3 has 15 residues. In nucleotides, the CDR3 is TGTGCCAGCTCACCACAGGGGACAAAAGGAAACACCATATATTTT. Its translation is CASSPQGTKGNTIYF.

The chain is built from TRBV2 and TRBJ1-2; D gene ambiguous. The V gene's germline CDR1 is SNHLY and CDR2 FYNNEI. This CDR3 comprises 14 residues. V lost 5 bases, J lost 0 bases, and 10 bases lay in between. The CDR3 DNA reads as TGTGCCAGCAGTAGGCAGGACGCTAACTATGGCTACACCTTC. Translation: CASSRQDANYGYTF.

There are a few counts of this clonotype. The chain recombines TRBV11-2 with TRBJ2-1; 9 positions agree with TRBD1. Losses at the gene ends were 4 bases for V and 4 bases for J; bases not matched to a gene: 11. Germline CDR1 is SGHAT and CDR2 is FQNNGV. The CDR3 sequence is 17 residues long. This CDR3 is CASSWGGRDRVYNEQFF. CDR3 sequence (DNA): TGTGCCAGCAGCTGGGGAGGTAGGGACAGGGTATACAATGAGCAGTTCTTC.

For the CDR3, the DNA is TGCAGCGTTGCTGGACACAGCGGGGCACCCTACGAGCAGTACTTC. Translated: CSVAGHSGAPYEQYF. The V call is TRBV29-1, the J call TRBJ2-7, with TRBD2 identical over 7 bases. V trimming: 4 bases; J trimming: 2 bases; junction bases outside the gene matches: 11. The germline V gene has CDR1 SQVTM and CDR2 ANQGSEA. The CDR3 runs 15 residues.

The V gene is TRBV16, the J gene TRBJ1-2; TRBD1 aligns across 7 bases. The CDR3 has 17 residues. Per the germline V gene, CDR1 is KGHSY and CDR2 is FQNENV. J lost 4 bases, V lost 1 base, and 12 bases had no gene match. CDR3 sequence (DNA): TGTGCCAGCAGCCAATTTCCGGGACAGTGTCCTTTCTATGGCTACACCTTC. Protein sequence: CASSQFPGQCPFYGYTF.

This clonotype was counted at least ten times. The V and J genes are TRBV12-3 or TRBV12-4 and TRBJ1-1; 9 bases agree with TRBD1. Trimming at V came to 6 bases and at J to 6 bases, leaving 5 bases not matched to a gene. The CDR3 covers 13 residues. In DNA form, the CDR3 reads TGTGCCAGCAGCCCCGGGACAGGGTCTGAAGCTTTCTTT. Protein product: CASSPGTGSEAFF.

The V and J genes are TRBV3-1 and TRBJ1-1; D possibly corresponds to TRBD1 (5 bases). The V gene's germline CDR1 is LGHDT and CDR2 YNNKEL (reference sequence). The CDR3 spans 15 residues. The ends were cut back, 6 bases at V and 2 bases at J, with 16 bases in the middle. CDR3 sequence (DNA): TGTGCCAGCAGAAAGGGGCAGGTCAGTAACACTGAAGCTTTCTTT. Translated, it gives CASRKGQVSNTEAFF.

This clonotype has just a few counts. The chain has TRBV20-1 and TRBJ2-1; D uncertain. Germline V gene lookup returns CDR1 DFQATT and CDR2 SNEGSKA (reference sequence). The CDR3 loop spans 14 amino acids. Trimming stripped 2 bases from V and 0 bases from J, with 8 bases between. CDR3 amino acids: CSARTAGSYNEQFF. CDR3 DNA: TGCAGTGCTAGAACGGCTGGCTCCTACAATGAGCAGTTCTTC.

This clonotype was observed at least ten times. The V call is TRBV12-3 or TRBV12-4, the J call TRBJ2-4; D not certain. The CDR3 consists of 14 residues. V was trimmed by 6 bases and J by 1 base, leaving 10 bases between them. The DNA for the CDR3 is TGTGCCAGCAGCCCCACTCGGGCCAAAAACATTCAGTACTTC. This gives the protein CASSPTRAKNIQYF.

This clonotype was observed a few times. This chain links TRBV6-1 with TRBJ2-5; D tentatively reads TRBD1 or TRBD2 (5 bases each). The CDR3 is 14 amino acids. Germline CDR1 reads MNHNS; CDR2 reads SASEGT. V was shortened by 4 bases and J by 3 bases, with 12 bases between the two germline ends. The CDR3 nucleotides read TGTGCCAGCAGTGCTCAGGGAGCAGAAGAGACCCAGTACTTC. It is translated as CASSAQGAEETQYF.

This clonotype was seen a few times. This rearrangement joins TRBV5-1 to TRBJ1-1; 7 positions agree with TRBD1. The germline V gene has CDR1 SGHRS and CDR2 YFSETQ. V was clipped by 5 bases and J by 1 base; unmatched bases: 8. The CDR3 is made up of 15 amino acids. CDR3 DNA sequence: TGCGCCAGCAGTCCCTCGGGACAGACGAACACTGAAGCTTTCTTT. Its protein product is CASSPSGQTNTEAFF.

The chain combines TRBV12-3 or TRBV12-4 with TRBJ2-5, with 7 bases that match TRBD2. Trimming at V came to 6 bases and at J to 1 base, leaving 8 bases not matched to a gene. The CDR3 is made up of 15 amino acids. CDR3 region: CASSRGSGGQETQYF. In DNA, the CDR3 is TGTGCCAGCAGCCGTGGCTCGGGAGGCCAAGAGACCCAGTACTTC.

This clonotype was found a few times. In nucleotides, the CDR3 is TGTGCCAGCAGTTTGGCTAGGTTCTCCACAGATACGCAGTATTTT. Translating gives CASSLARFSTDTQYF. The chain links TRBV12-3 or TRBV12-4 to TRBJ2-3; D is uncertain. Trimming took off 3 bases at V and 2 bases at J, with 12 bases between the two ends. This CDR3 comprises 15 residues.

This CDR3 reads CAISGTSGSSSYNEQFF. CDR3 nucleotides: TGTGCCATCAGTGGGACTAGCGGGAGTAGCTCCTACAATGAGCAGTTCTTC. The rearrangement uses TRBV10-3 and TRBJ2-1, with 13 bases lining up with TRBD2. Per germline, CDR1 ENHRY and CDR2 SYGVKD. CDR3 size: 17 residues. V was pared by 4 bases and J by 0 bases, with 3 bases of the junction left unmatched.

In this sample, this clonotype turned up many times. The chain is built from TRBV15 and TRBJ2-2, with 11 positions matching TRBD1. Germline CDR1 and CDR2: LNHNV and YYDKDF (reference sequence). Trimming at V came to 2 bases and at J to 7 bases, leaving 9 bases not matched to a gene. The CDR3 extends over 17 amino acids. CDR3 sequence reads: CATSRTTGTGGGGELFF. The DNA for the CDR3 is TGTGCCACCAGCAGAACTACCGGGACAGGGGGTGGCGGGGAGCTGTTTTTT.

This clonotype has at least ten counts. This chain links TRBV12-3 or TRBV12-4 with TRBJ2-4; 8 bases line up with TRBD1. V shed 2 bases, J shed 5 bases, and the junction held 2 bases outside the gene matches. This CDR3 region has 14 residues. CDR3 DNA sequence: TGTGCCAGCAGTTTACAGGGGGCAGAAAACATTCAGTACTTC. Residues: CASSLQGAENIQYF.

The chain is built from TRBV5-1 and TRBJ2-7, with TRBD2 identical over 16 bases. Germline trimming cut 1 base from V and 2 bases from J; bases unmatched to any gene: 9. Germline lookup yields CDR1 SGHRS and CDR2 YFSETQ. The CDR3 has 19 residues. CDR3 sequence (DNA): TGCGCCAGCAGCTTGCCGGGACTAGCGGGAGGGGGCCCGACCTACGAGCAGTACTTC. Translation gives CASSLPGLAGGGPTYEQYF. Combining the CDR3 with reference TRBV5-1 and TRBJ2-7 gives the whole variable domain KAGVTQTPRYLIKTRGQQVTLSCSPISGHRSVSWYQQTPGQGLQFLFEYFSETQRNKGNFPGRFSGRQFSNSRSEMNVSTLELGDSALYLCASSLPGLAGGGPTYEQYFGPGTRLTVT.